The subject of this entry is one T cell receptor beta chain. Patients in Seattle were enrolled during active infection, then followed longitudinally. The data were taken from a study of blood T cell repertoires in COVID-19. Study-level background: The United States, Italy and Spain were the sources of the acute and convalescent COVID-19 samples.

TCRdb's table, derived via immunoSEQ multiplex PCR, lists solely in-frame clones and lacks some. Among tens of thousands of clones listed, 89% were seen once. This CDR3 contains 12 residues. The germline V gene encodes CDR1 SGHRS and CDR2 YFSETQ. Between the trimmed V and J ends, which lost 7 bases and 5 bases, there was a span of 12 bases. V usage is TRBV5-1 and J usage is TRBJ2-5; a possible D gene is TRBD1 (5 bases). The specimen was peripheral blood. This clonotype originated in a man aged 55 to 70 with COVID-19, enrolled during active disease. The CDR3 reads CASVGDGETQYF. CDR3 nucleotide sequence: TGCGCCAGCGTAGGGGATGGCGAGACCCAGTACTTC.